Included here is one T cell receptor (beta chain) sequence, with context. It was with a sample-barcoded 5' primer and a J-beta primer mix that a second PCR of roughly 7 to 11 cycles was run. TCRdb re-analysed the 5' RACE reads in MiXCR, keeping a single row per CDR3 protein. The sample holds hundreds of thousands of distinct CDR3 sequences; 22% are singletons and the top ten take less than 25%. The entry originates in a study of blood T cells in healthy people across ages. V was cut by 3 bases and J by 0 bases, with 12 bases left in between. The CDR3 spans 16 residues. Sequenced sample: blood. The chain carries TRBV12-3 or TRBV12-4 and TRBJ1-5; a possible D gene is TRBD1 (5 bases). The sequence derives from a man between 65 and 79 years old in good health. The CDR3 sequence is CASSLALGGSNQPQHF. CDR3 DNA sequence: TGTGCCAGCAGTTTGGCCCTTGGGGGTAGCAATCAGCCCCAGCATTTT.